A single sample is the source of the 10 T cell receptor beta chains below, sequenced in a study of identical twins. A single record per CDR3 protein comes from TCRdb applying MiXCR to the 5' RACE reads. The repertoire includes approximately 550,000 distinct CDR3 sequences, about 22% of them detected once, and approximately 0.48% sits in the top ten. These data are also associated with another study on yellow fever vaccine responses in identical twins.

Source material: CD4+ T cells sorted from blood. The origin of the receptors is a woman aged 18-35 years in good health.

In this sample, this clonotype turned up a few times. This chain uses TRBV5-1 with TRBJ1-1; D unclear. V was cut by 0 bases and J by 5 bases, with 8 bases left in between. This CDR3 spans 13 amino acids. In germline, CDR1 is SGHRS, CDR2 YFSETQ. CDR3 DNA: TGCGCCAGCAGCTTGGGCCGTAGAACTGAAGCTTTCTTT. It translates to CASSLGRRTEAFF.

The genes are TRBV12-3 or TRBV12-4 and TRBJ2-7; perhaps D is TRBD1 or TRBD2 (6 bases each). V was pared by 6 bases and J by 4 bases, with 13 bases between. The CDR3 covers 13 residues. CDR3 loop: CASRPGGPYEQYF. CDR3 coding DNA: TGTGCCAGCAGGCCTGGGGGGCCTTACGAGCAGTACTTC.

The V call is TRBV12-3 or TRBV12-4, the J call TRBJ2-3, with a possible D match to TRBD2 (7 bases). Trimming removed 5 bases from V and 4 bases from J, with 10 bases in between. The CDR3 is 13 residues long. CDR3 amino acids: CASSGGAADTQYF. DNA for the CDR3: TGTGCCAGCAGTGGGGGGGCGGCAGATACGCAGTATTTT.

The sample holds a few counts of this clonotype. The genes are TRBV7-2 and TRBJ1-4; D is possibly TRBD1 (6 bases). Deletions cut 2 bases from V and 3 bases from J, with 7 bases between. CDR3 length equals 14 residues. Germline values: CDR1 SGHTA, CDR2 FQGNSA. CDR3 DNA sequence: TGTGCCAGCAGCTTACAGGGGCCTAATGAAAAACTGTTTTTT. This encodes CASSLQGPNEKLFF.

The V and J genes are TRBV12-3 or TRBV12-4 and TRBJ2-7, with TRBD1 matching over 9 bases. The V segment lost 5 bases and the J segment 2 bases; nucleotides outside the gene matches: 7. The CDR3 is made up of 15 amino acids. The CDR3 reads CASSPDRGKAYEQYF. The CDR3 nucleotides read TGTGCCAGCAGTCCGGACAGGGGAAAGGCCTACGAGCAGTACTTC.

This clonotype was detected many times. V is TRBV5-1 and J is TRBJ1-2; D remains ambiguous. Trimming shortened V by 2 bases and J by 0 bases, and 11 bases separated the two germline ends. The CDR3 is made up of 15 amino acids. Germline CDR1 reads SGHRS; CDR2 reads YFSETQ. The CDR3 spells CASSFQEGANYGYTF. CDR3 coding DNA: TGCGCCAGCAGCTTCCAAGAAGGTGCTAACTATGGCTACACCTTC. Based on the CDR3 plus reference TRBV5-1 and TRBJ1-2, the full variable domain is KAGVTQTPRYLIKTRGQQVTLSCSPISGHRSVSWYQQTPGQGLQFLFEYFSETQRNKGNFPGRFSGRQFSNSRSEMNVSTLELGDSALYLCASSFQEGANYGYTFGSGTRLTVV.

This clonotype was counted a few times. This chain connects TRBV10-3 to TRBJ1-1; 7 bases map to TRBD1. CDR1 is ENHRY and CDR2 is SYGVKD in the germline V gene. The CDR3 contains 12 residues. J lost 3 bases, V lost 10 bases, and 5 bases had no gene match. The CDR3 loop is CATTGTDTEAFF. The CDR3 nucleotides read TGTGCCACCACCGGGACAGACACTGAAGCTTTCTTT.

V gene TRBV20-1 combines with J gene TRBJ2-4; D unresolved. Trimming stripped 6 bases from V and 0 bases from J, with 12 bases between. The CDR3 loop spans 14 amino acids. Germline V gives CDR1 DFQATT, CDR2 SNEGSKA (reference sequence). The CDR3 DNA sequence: TGCAGTGCCCCCCGGCAGGTAGCCAAAAACATTCAGTACTTC. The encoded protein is CSAPRQVAKNIQYF.

The CDR3 spells CASSLKDSSYNEQFF. The CDR3 nucleotides read TGTGCCAGCAGCTTAAAGGACAGCTCCTACAATGAGCAGTTCTTC. The gene calls are TRBV7-8 and TRBJ2-1, with a weak D call TRBD1 (6 bases). The ends were cut back, 2 bases at V and 0 bases at J, with 8 bases in the middle. The CDR3 is 15 residues long. The germline V gene encodes CDR1 SGHVS and CDR2 FQNEAQ.

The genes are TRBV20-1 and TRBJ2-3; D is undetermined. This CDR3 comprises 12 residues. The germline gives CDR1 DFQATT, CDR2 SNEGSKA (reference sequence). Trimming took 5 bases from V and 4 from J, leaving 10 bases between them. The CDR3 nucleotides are TGCAGTGCTCCCCATGGCGCAGATACGCAGTATTTT. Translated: CSAPHGADTQYF.